These 13 T cell receptor beta chains were all obtained from the same sample, sequenced in a study of blood T cell repertoires in COVID-19. Clones were sequenced by immunoSEQ multiplex PCR, and TCRdb holds only the in-frame ones, with some missing. The sample comprises fewer than 400,000 clones, nearly 90% of which are singletons, and approximately 1.8% rests with the top ten. Specimen: peripheral blood. The receptor set was obtained from a woman in her 30s with COVID-19, enrolled during active disease.

The V gene is TRBV2, the J gene TRBJ1-4; D is perhaps TRBD1 (6 bases). Germline values: CDR1 SNHLY, CDR2 FYNNEI. This CDR3 has 16 amino acids. V shed 4 bases and J shed 5 bases, with 17 bases lying between them. CDR3 protein: CASSGLGAPLNEKLFF. For the CDR3, the DNA is TGTGCCAGCAGTGGGTTGGGGGCGCCGCTCAATGAAAAACTGTTTTTT.

The chain joins TRBV7-9 to TRBJ2-2; D gene unclear. With 11 bases removed from V and 4 bases from J, the gap between germline ends came to 14 bases. Germline CDR1 SEHNR, CDR2 FQNEAQ (reference sequence). The CDR3 is 13 residues long. This CDR3 reads CAGRQGTTGELFF. The CDR3 DNA reads as TGTGCCGGAAGACAAGGAACCACCGGGGAGCTGTTTTTT.

The V gene is TRBV7-2, the J gene TRBJ1-6; D is possibly TRBD1 (6 bases). The germline V gene has CDR1 SGHTA and CDR2 FQGNSA. The germline V and J ends were trimmed by 5 bases and 6 bases, with 14 bases remaining between them. CDR3 size: 15 residues. The CDR3 protein is CASSPQQGFNSPLHF. CDR3 DNA: TGTGCCAGCAGCCCCCAACAGGGATTTAATTCACCCCTCCACTTT.

The J gene is TRBJ2-7, the V gene TRBV4-3; D is perhaps TRBD2 (6 bases). Germline V CDR1 and CDR2: LGHNA, YSLEER. This CDR3 is 13 amino acids long. The V gene lost 1 base and the J gene lost 7 bases, with 11 bases spanning the gap. The CDR3 nucleotides read TGCGCCAGCAGCCAAGGGCTCCGGGGGGAGCAGTACTTC. Protein product: CASSQGLRGEQYF.

In its sample, this clone was seen once. The V and J genes are TRBV5-5 and TRBJ2-7, with D uncertain. From germline, CDR1 is SGHKS and CDR2 YYEKEE (reference sequence). The CDR3 has 14 amino acids. V lost 2 bases, J lost 5 bases, and 14 bases lay in between. The DNA of the CDR3 is TGTGCCAGCAGCTTAACAGTCGGATCCGACGAGCAGTACTTC. As protein: CASSLTVGSDEQYF. Together with reference TRBV5-5 and TRBJ2-7, the CDR3 gives the full variable domain: DAGVTQSPTHLIKTRGQQVTLRCSPISGHKSVSWYQQVLGQGPQFIFQYYEKEERGRGNFPDRFSARQFPNYSSELNVNALLLGDSALYLCASSLTVGSDEQYFGPGTRLTVT.

This rearrangement joins TRBV5-1 to TRBJ2-2; possibly TRBD1 for D (6 bases). This CDR3 region has 15 residues. The germline V gene has CDR1 SGHRS and CDR2 YFSETQ. V was trimmed by 2 bases and J by 3 bases, leaving 11 bases between them. The CDR3 DNA follows: TGCGCCAGCAGCTTTATGGGGGCCGACACCGGGGAGCTGTTTTTT. Residues: CASSFMGADTGELFF.

CDR3 sequence (DNA): TGTGCCAGCAGTTTATCGTCCCCAGGACACTCTGGAAACACCATATATTTT. Protein sequence: CASSLSSPGHSGNTIYF. This sequence joins TRBV27 and TRBJ1-3; D might be TRBD1 (5 bases). The CDR3 has 17 residues. The V gene lost 0 bases and the J gene lost 0 bases, with 12 bases spanning the gap. In germline, CDR1 is MNHEY, CDR2 SMNVEV (reference sequence).

This sequence joins TRBV11-3 and TRBJ2-1; D gene unclear. Germline CDR1 and CDR2: SGHNT and YENEEA. Trimming pared 4 bases from V and 5 bases from J, leaving 6 bases between. This CDR3 comprises 12 residues. As DNA, the CDR3 is TGTGCCAGCAGCTCCCCTAACAATGAGCAGTTCTTC. Its translation is CASSSPNNEQFF.

This chain links TRBV3-1 (or the pseudogene TRBV3-2) with TRBJ2-7; 7 nucleotides match TRBD2. The CDR3 extends over 14 amino acids. Germline V lookup: CDR1 LGHDT, CDR2 YNNKEL (reference sequence). The trim removed 0 bases at V and 6 bases at J, leaving 5 bases unmatched. CDR3 nucleotides: TGTGCCAGCAGCCAAGATTGGGGAGGGGCCGAGCAGTACTTC. Translating it yields CASSQDWGGAEQYF.

The chain couples TRBV27 to TRBJ1-4, with 10 positions matching TRBD1. Germline values: CDR1 MNHEY, CDR2 SMNVEV (reference sequence). J was trimmed by 7 bases and V by 4 bases; bases with no gene match: 0. This CDR3 is built from 13 residues. This chain's CDR3 is CASSWTGGEKLFF. The CDR3 coding sequence is TGTGCCAGCAGTTGGACAGGGGGTGAAAAACTGTTTTTT.

The CDR3 loop is CSASDGTGDTGELFF. Written as DNA, the CDR3 is TGCAGTGCTAGTGATGGGACAGGGGACACCGGGGAGCTGTTTTTT. The chain has TRBV20-1 and TRBJ2-2; 10 nucleotides agree with TRBD1. CDR3 size: 15 residues. The germline V gene encodes CDR1 DFQATT and CDR2 SNEGSKA (reference sequence). With 3 bases clipped from V and 3 bases from J, the junction kept 4 bases outside the gene matches.

The chain recombines TRBV6-5 with TRBJ1-5, with D perhaps TRBD1 (6 bases). Germline lookup yields CDR1 MNHEY and CDR2 SVGAGI. The CDR3 totals 13 residues. The V end lost 6 bases, the J end lost 3 bases, and 9 bases lay between the germline ends. The chain's CDR3 is CASRQGNNQPQHF. As DNA, the CDR3 is TGTGCCAGCAGACAGGGAAACAATCAGCCCCAGCATTTT.

This rearrangement joins TRBV18 to TRBJ1-1, with D perhaps TRBD1 (6 bases). The CDR3 runs to 16 residues. Germline CDR1 reads KGHSH; CDR2 reads LQKENI. V lost 2 bases and J lost 8, with 21 bases in between. The CDR3 DNA reads as TGTGCCAGCTCACCAAGGCAGGGGCCCGATAAGGGAGAAGCTTTCTTT. Its translation: CASSPRQGPDKGEAFF.